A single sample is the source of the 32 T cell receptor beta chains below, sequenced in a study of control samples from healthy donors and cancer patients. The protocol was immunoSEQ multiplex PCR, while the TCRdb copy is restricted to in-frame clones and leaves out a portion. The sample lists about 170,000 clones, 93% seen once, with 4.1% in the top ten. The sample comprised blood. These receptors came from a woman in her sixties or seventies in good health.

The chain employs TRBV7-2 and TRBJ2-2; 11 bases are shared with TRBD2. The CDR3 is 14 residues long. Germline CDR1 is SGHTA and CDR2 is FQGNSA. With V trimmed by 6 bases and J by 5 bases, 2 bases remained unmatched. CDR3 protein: CASRRTSGTGELFF. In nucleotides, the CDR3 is TGTGCCAGCAGGCGGACTAGCGGGACCGGGGAGCTGTTTTTT.

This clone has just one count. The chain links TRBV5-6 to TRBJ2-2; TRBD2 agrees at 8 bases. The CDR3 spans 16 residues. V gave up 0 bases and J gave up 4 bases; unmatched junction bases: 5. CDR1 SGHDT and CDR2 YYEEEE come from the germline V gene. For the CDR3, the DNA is TGTGCCAGCAGCTTGGTTGCGGGGGGATTCACCGGGGAGCTGTTTTTT. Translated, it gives CASSLVAGGFTGELFF.

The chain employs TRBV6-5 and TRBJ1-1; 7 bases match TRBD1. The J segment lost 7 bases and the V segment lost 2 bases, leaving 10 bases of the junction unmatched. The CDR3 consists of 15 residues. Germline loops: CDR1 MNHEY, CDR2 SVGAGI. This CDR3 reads CASSYHPPQGGEAFF. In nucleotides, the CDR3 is TGTGCCAGCAGTTACCATCCCCCCCAGGGGGGTGAAGCTTTCTTT.

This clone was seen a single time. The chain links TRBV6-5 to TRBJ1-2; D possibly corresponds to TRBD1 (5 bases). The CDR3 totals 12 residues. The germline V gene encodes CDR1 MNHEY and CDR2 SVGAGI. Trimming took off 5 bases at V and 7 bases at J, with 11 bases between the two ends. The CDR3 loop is CASSQGWGGYTF. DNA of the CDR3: TGTGCCAGCAGTCAGGGATGGGGTGGCTACACCTTC.

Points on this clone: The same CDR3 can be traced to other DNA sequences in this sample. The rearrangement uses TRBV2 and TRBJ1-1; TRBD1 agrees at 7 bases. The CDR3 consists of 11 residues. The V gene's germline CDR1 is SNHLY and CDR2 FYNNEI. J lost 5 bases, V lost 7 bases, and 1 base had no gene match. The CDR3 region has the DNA TGTGCCAGCACCAGGGGGACTGAAGCTTTCTTT. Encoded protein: CASTRGTEAFF.

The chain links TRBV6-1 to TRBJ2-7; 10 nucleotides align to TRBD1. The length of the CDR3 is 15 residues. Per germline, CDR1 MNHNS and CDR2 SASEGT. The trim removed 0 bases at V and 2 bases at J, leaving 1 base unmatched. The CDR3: CASSEAGQGPYEQYF. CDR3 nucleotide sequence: TGTGCCAGCAGTGAAGCGGGACAGGGGCCCTACGAGCAGTACTTC.

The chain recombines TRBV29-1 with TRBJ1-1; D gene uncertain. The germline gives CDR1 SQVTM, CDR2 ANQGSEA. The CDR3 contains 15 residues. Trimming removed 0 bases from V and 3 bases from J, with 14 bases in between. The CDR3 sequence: CSVEDRKENDTEAFF. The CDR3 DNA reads TGCAGCGTTGAAGATCGAAAGGAGAACGACACTGAAGCTTTCTTT.

This chain's CDR3 is CASSARQGLPEAFF. DNA for the CDR3: TGTGCCAGCAGCGCCCGACAGGGTTTGCCTGAAGCTTTCTTT. The rearrangement joins TRBV7-2 to TRBJ1-1, with 7 bases lining up with TRBD1. The CDR3 runs to 14 residues. V lost 5 bases, J lost 6 bases, and 9 bases stayed unmatched. Germline V lookup: CDR1 SGHTA, CDR2 FQGNSA.

The CDR3 DNA reads TGTGCCAGCAGTCCTGAGACAGGGGTGGTCGGCTACACCTTC. This translates into CASSPETGVVGYTF. The J gene is TRBJ1-2, the V gene TRBV7-2; 8 bases fit TRBD1. Losses at the gene ends were 6 bases for V and 8 bases for J; bases not matched to a gene: 11. The CDR3 spans 14 residues. Germline V gene sequence: CDR1 SGHTA, CDR2 FQGNSA.

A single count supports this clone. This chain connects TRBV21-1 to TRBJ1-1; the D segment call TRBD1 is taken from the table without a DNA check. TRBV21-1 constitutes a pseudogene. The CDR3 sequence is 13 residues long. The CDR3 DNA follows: TGTGCCAGCAGCAAAGACAGGGGGAAGGGAGCTTTCTTT. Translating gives CASSKDRGKGAFF.

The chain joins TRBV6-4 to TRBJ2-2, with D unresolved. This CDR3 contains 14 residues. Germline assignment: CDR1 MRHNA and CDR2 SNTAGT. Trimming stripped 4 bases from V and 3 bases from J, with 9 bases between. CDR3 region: CASSADSYTGELFF. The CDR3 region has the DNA TGTGCCAGCAGTGCCGACTCTTACACCGGGGAGCTGTTTTTT.

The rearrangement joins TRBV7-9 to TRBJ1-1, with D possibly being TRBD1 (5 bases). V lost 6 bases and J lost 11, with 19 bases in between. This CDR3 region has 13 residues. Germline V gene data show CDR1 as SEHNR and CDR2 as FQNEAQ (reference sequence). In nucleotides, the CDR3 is TGTGCCAGCAGTTTCGAGGGTGGGGGTACGGCTTTCTTT. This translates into CASSFEGGGTAFF.

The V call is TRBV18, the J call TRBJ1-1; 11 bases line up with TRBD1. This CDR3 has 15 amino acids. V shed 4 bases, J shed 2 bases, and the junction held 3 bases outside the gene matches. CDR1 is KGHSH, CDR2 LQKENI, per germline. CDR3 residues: CASSLGTGGNTEAFF. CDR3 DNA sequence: TGTGCCAGCTCACTGGGGACAGGGGGAAACACTGAAGCTTTCTTT.

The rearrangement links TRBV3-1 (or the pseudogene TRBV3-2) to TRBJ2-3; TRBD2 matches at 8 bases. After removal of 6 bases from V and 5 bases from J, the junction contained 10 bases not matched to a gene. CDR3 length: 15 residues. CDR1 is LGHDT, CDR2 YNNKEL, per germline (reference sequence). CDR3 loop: CASRVSGGQGDTQYF. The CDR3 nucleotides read TGTGCCAGCAGGGTCTCGGGGGGGCAAGGAGATACGCAGTATTTT.

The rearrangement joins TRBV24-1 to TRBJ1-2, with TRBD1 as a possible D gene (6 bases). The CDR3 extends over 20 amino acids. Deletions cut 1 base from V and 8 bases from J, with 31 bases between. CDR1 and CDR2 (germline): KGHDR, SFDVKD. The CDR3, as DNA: TGTGCCACCAGTGATTTTGCTCCTGAGCCCCCCCCCACAGGGTTGAGAGGCTACACCTTC. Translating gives CATSDFAPEPPPTGLRGYTF.

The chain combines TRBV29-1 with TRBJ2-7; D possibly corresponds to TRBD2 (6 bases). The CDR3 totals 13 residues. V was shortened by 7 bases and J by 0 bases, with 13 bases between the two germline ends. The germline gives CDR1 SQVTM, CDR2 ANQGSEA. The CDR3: CSAYDGSSYEQYF. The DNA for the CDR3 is TGCAGCGCCTACGACGGGAGCTCCTACGAGCAGTACTTC.

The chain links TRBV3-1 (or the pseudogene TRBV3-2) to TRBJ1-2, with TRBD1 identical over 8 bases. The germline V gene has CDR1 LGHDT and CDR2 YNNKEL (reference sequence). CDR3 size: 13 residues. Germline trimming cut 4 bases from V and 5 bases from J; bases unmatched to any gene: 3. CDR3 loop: CASSPGTGYGYTF. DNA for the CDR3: TGTGCCAGCAGCCCGGGGACAGGATATGGCTACACCTTC.

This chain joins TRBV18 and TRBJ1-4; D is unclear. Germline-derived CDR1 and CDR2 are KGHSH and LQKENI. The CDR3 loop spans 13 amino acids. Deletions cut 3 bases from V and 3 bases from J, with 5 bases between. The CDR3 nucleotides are TGTGCCAGCTCACCGGTTGCTAATGAAAAACTGTTTTTT. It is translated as CASSPVANEKLFF.

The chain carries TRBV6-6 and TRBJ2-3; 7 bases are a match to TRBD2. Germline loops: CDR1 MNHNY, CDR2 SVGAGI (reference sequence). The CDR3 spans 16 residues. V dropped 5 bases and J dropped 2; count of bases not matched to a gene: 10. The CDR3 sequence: CASSNRKGGPTDTQYF. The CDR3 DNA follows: TGTGCCAGCAGTAACCGAAAGGGAGGGCCCACAGATACGCAGTATTTT.

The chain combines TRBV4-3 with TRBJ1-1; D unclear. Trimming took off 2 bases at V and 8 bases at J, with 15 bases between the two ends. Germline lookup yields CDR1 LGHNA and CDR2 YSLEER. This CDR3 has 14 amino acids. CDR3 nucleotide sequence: TGCGCCAGCAGCCAATATTCCGGCTACGTCGAAGCTTTCTTT. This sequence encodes CASSQYSGYVEAFF.

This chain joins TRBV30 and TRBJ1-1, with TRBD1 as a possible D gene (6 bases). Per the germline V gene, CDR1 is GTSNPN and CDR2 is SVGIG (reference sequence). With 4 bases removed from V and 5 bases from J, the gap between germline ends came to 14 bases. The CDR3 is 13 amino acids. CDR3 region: CAWTQGRWTEAFF. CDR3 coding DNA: TGTGCCTGGACGCAGGGGAGGTGGACTGAAGCTTTCTTT.

This CDR3 reads CASSLAGTDSNQPQHF. In DNA form, the CDR3 reads TGTGCCAGCAGCTTAGCGGGGACAGATAGCAATCAGCCCCAGCATTTT. The V gene is TRBV7-9, the J gene TRBJ1-5; 7 bases are a match to TRBD1. CDR3 length: 16 residues. Germline lookup yields CDR1 SEHNR and CDR2 FQNEAQ (reference sequence). V was clipped by 0 bases and J by 0 bases; unmatched bases: 2.

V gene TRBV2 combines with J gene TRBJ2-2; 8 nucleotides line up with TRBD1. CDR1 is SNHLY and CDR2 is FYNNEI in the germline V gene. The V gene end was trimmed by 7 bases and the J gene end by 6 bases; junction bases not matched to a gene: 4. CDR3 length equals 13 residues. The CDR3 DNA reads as TGTGCCAGCAAACCACAGGGGGCCGGGGAGCTGTTTTTT. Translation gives CASKPQGAGELFF.

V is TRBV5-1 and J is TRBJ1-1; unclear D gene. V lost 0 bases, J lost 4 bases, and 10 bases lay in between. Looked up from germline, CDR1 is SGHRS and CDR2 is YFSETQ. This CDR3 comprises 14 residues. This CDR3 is CASSLESQSTEAFF. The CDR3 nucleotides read TGCGCCAGCAGCTTGGAATCCCAGAGCACTGAAGCTTTCTTT.

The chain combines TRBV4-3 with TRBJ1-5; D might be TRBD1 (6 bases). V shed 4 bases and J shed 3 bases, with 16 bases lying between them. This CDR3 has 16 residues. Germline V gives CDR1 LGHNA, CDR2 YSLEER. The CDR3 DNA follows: TGCGCCAGCAGCCCGCAGTTGACAGGATACAATCAGCCCCAGCATTTT. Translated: CASSPQLTGYNQPQHF.

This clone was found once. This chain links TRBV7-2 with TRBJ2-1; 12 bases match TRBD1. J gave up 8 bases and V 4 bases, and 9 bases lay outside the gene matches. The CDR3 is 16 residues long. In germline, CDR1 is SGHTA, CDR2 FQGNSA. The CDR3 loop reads CASSSAPGQGAYEQFF. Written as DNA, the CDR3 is TGTGCCAGCAGCTCGGCACCGGGACAGGGGGCGTATGAGCAGTTCTTC.

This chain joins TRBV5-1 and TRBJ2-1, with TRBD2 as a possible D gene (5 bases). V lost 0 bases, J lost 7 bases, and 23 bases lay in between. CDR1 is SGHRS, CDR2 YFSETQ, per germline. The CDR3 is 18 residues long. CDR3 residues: CASSLEPAGRLALNEQFF. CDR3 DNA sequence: TGCGCCAGCAGCTTGGAGCCAGCTGGTCGTCTAGCCCTTAATGAGCAGTTCTTC.

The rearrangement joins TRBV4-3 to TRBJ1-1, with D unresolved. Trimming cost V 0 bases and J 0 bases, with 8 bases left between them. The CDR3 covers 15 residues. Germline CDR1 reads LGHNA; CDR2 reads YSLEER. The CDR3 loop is CASSQDGHLNTEAFF. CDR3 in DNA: TGCGCCAGCAGCCAAGATGGCCACCTGAACACTGAAGCTTTCTTT.

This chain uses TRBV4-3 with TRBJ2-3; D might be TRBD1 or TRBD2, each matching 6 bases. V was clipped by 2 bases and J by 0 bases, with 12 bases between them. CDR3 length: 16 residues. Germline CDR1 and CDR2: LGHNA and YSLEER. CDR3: CASSQSSGGSTDTQYF. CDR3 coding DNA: TGCGCCAGCAGCCAAAGTTCCGGGGGCAGCACAGATACGCAGTATTTT.

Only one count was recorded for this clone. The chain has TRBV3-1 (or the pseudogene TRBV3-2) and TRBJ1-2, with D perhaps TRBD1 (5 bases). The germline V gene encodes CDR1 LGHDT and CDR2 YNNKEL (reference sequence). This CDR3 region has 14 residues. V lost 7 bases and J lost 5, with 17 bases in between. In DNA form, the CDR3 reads TGTGCCAGCAACCAGGGCGCGGCAAATTATGGCTACACCTTC. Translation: CASNQGAANYGYTF.

CDR3: CASSPDSQNYGYTF. CDR3 bases: TGTGCCAGCAGCCCTGACAGCCAAAACTATGGCTACACCTTC. The chain employs TRBV9 and TRBJ1-2; tentative D call: TRBD1 (5 bases). The CDR3 covers 14 residues. Trimming pared 4 bases from V and 2 bases from J, leaving 12 bases between. Per the germline V gene, CDR1 is SGDLS and CDR2 is YYNGEE.

CDR3 DNA: TGTGCCAGCAGCTTATATATGGTACAGAGGGGGTATTCACCCCTCCACTTT. Encoded protein: CASSLYMVQRGYSPLHF. The chain recombines TRBV7-2 with TRBJ1-6; tentative D call: TRBD1 (6 bases). The V and J ends lost 2 bases and 8 bases respectively, with 19 bases between them. CDR3 length: 17 amino acids. The germline CDR1 and CDR2 sequences are SGHTA and FQGNSA.